This paragraph reports one T cell receptor beta chain. Its target is not known. This sample is part of a study of cytomegalovirus exposure and HLA in healthy donors. Primers included in the PCR were 60 Vbeta and 13 Jbeta primers. The data were produced by immunoSEQ multiplex PCR, yet TCRdb's version contains in-frame clones alone and is incomplete. This sample has 60,000 to 80,000 clones; around 73% occur once, and the top ten carry about 3%. Study-wide findings and caveats: The authors later linked a missense DCLRE1C variant to TCR beta V- and J-gene trimming.

V lost 5 bases and J lost 7, with 6 bases in between. Per germline, CDR1 SGHTA and CDR2 FQGNSA. This CDR3 is 11 amino acids long. The sequencing sample was made of PBMCs. This chain links TRBV7-2 with TRBJ2-1; D uncertain. The receptor was isolated from a girl aged 10 to 17 in good health and CMV-seropositive. CDR3 sequence: CASSLQNEQFF. CDR3 DNA sequence: TGTGCCAGCAGCCTACAGAATGAGCAGTTCTTC.